This TCR beta chain was found in a study of CD8 T cells in acute hepatitis C reinfection. The trim removed 3 bases at V and 8 bases at J, leaving 6 bases unmatched. The V gene's germline CDR1 is SGHVS and CDR2 FNYEAQ. This CDR3 is built from 14 residues. Clones were read by immunoSEQ multiplex PCR, and TCRdb kept only the in-frame ones, dropping some. This table has around 36,000 clones, 80% to 90% appearing once. Only one count was recorded for this clone. The time point: naive CD8 control sorted from an acute-time-point sample. Surface staining used CD3, CD8 and CD45RO, with dead cells excluded. The sample consisted of naive CD8+ T cells from PBMCs. This chain joins TRBV7-6 and TRBJ2-1; 8 bases map to TRBD2. The sequence was collected from a woman between 18 and 29 years old who spontaneously cleared hepatitis C infection. In nucleotides, the CDR3 is TGTGCCAGCAGCTTGGCGGGAGGTTCTGATGAGCAGTTCTTC. Translated: CASSLAGGSDEQFF. The full variable domain, in which reference TRBV7-6 and TRBJ2-1 provide the parts outside the CDR3, is GAGVSQSPRYKVTKRGQDVALRCDPISGHVSLYWYRQALGQGPEFLTYFNYEAQQDKSGLPNDRFSAERPEGSISTLTIQRTEQRDSAMYRCASSLAGGSDEQFFGPGTRLTVL.